The present entry profiles one T cell receptor beta chain with its context. The sample belongs to a study of blood T cell repertoires in COVID-19. Study overall: COVID-19 samples collected from the United States, Italy and Spain covered acute and convalescent phases.

Sequencing was performed with immunoSEQ multiplex PCR; in TCRdb, only in-frame clones are kept and a portion is missing. The sample has 35,000 to 55,000 clones; around 90% are singletons. V was cut by 4 bases and J by 0 bases, with 14 bases left in between. Germline CDR1 and CDR2: MDHEN and SYDVKM. CDR3 length: 16 residues. This clonotype was sampled from a man in his fifties with active COVID-19. This chain joins TRBV28 and TRBJ2-3; tentatively, D is TRBD2 (6 bases). The sequencing sample was made of peripheral blood. The CDR3 sequence is CASSSFPGASTDTQYF. The CDR3 DNA is TGTGCCAGCAGTTCCTTCCCGGGAGCTAGCACAGATACGCAGTATTTT.